The 20 T cell receptor beta chains reported below all come from one sample, sequenced in a study of human T cells and chemical hapten exposure. One entry per CDR3 protein results from TCRdb running MiXCR on the RACE reads. The repertoire holds approximately 89,000 distinct CDR3 sequences, with approximately 6.6% as singletons. Indicated time point: patch test 2, 6 weeks after DPC sensitization. The treatment denotes: therapeutic diphenylcyclopropenone sensitization with weekly scalp DPC. This specimen was whole blood, taken in connection with sensitization to the hapten diphenylcyclopropenone (DPC). All receptors come from a woman aged 30 to 39 with alopecia areata. Some clones in this sample may be carry-over from other donors' samples.

V is TRBV2 and J is TRBJ2-3; D is possibly TRBD2 (6 bases). Germline V gene data show CDR1 as SNHLY and CDR2 as FYNNEI. The V gene lost 6 bases and the J gene lost 1 base, with 14 bases spanning the gap. The CDR3 is 15 residues long. The CDR3 DNA is TGTGCCAGCAGCGTATACCGGGAGCGCACAGATACGCAGTATTTT. Amino acids: CASSVYRERTDTQYF. Drawing the rest from reference TRBV2 and TRBJ2-3, the complete variable domain is EPEVTQTPSHQVTQMGQEVILRCVPISNHLYFYWYRQILGQKVEFLVSFYNNEISEKSEIFDDQFSVERPDGSNFTLKIRSTKLEDSAMYFCASSVYRERTDTQYFGPGTRLTVL.

This clonotype has a handful of counts. The chain couples TRBV6-1 to TRBJ2-1; TRBD2 aligns across 10 bases. Trimming at V came to 2 bases and at J to 7 bases, leaving 5 bases not matched to a gene. Germline assignment: CDR1 MNHNS and CDR2 SASEGT. This CDR3 contains 15 residues. CDR3 sequence reads: CASSELAGAINEQFF. CDR3 coding DNA: TGTGCCAGCAGTGAACTAGCGGGGGCCATAAATGAGCAGTTCTTC.

This clonotype appeared a few times. This may arise from a read error, as a much more abundant clone is one base away. The genes are TRBV5-6 and TRBJ1-5; D is undetermined. Germline V gene sequence: CDR1 SGHDT, CDR2 YYEEEE. This CDR3 has 12 amino acids. CDR3 protein: CASSLSNQPQNF. The DNA for the CDR3 is TGTGCCAGCAGCTTGAGTAATCAGCCCCAGAATTTT. The full variable domain, its missing parts supplied by reference TRBV5-6 and TRBJ1-5, is DAGVTQSPTHLIKTRGQQVTLRCSPKSGHDTVSWYQQALGQGPQFIFQYYEEEERQRGNFPDRFSGHQFPNYSSELNVNALLLGDSALYLCASSLSNQPQNFGDGTRLSIL.

This clonotype was picked up many times. The V and J genes are TRBV12-3 or TRBV12-4 and TRBJ2-1; 10 bases agree with TRBD1. The V segment lost 8 bases and the J segment 14 bases; nucleotides outside the gene matches: 0. CDR3 length: 9 residues. CDR3 sequence reads: CASGQGEFF. The CDR3 DNA reads TGTGCCAGCGGACAGGGGGAGTTCTTC.

This clonotype occurred many times. V and J are TRBV12-3 or TRBV12-4 and TRBJ2-2; possibly TRBD1 for D (6 bases). V lost 3 bases and J 5 bases, leaving 13 bases between the germline ends. The CDR3 covers 15 residues. Here the CDR3 DNA reads TGTGCCAGCAGTTTCTTTCAGGGGAAAACCGGGGAGCTGTTTTTT. This translates into CASSFFQGKTGELFF.

This clonotype was seen just once. A much larger clone lies one base from this, so it may be a read error. This chain connects TRBV6-2 or TRBV6-3 to TRBJ2-7, with 9 bases that match TRBD1. The trim removed 5 bases at V and 13 bases at J, leaving 9 bases unmatched. Germline V gene lookup returns CDR1 MNHEY and CDR2 SVGEGT. The CDR3 runs to 12 residues. CDR3 nucleotide sequence: TGTGCCAGCAGTAAGGAGACAGGGGGTATCTACTTC. Its protein product is CASSKETGGIYF.

There are many counts of this clonotype. The chain uses TRBV18 and TRBJ1-5; tentatively, D is TRBD1 (6 bases). In germline, CDR1 is KGHSH, CDR2 LQKENI. The length of the CDR3 is 15 residues. Trimming took 3 bases from V and 4 from J, leaving 13 bases between them. CDR3 nucleotide sequence: TGTGCCAGCTCACCCAGACAGGATCTAAATCAGCCCCAGCATTTT. Its translation: CASSPRQDLNQPQHF.

This clonotype occurred many times. The chain combines TRBV6-5 with TRBJ1-1, with unresolved D. Germline V CDR1 and CDR2: MNHEY, SVGAGI. CDR3 length: 15 amino acids. V was trimmed by 0 bases and J by 6 bases, leaving 14 bases between them. CDR3 loop: CASSYSARQRAEAFF. CDR3 in DNA: TGTGCCAGCAGTTACTCAGCCAGGCAACGCGCTGAAGCTTTCTTT.

The rearrangement uses TRBV20-1 and TRBJ2-7, with TRBD2 matching over 7 bases. This CDR3 has 15 amino acids. With 5 bases clipped from V and 2 bases from J, the junction kept 12 bases outside the gene matches. Germline CDR1 and CDR2: DFQATT and SNEGSKA (reference sequence). CDR3 nucleotide sequence: TGCAGTGCTCGCATGGTGGCTAGCGGAACCTACGAGCAGTACTTC. It yields the protein CSARMVASGTYEQYF.

The chain recombines TRBV30 with TRBJ1-5; D call uncertain. V dropped 0 bases and J dropped 3 bases, with 6 bases sitting between them. This CDR3 has 13 amino acids. CDR1 is GTSNPN and CDR2 is SVGIG in the germline V gene (reference sequence). The chain's CDR3 is CAWSVGDNQPQHF. The CDR3 DNA reads TGTGCCTGGAGTGTGGGAGACAATCAGCCCCAGCATTTT.

This clonotype was counted many times. The V and J genes are TRBV6-6 and TRBJ2-1; possibly TRBD2 for D (5 bases). V was shortened by 2 bases and J by 9 bases, with 11 bases between the two germline ends. The CDR3 runs 13 residues. Germline CDR1 MNHNY, CDR2 SVGAGI (reference sequence). The CDR3 loop reads CASSYPSRLEQFF. CDR3 DNA: TGTGCCAGCAGTTACCCTAGCAGGCTTGAGCAGTTCTTC.

CDR3 nucleotides: TGCGCCAGCAGCTTATCGGCTAGCGGGGTCCAAGATACGCAGTATTTT. As protein: CASSLSASGVQDTQYF. The rearrangement joins TRBV5-1 to TRBJ2-3; TRBD2 matches at 9 bases. With 2 bases clipped from V and 5 bases from J, the junction kept 9 bases outside the gene matches. The CDR3 spans 16 residues. CDR1 is SGHRS, CDR2 YFSETQ, per germline.

In this sample, this clonotype turned up a few times. The V and J genes are TRBV6-2 or TRBV6-3 and TRBJ2-3, with D unresolved. This CDR3 has 13 amino acids. Trimming took off 6 bases at V and 1 base at J, with 8 bases between the two ends. Per the germline V gene, CDR1 is MNHEY and CDR2 is SVGEGT. The CDR3 here is CASRRTGTDTQYF. The CDR3 DNA reads as TGTGCCAGCAGACGTACGGGCACAGATACGCAGTATTTT.

The table lists this clonotype with many counts. The chain joins TRBV3-1 to TRBJ2-3; possibly TRBD1 for D (5 bases). V was trimmed by 3 bases and J by 2 bases, leaving 12 bases between them. Germline CDR1 is LGHDT and CDR2 is YNNKEL (reference sequence). The CDR3 spans 15 residues. This CDR3 is CASSQTVGDTDTQYF. The CDR3 DNA follows: TGTGCCAGCAGCCAGACAGTGGGTGACACAGATACGCAGTATTTT.

At least ten counts were recorded for this clonotype. The chain has TRBV5-1 and TRBJ2-3, with TRBD2 matching over 12 bases. CDR3 length: 16 amino acids. V gave up 4 bases and J gave up 4 bases; unmatched junction bases: 7. CDR1 SGHRS and CDR2 YFSETQ come from the germline V gene. The CDR3 region is CASSGILAGGADTQYF. For the CDR3, the DNA is TGCGCCAGCAGCGGTATACTAGCGGGGGGTGCAGATACGCAGTATTTT.

This clonotype was picked up a small number of times. The rearrangement joins TRBV11-1 to TRBJ2-3; D is uncertain. The CDR3 length is 12 residues. V was pared by 3 bases and J by 6 bases, with 7 bases between. CDR1 and CDR2 (germline): SGHAT, FQDESV (reference sequence). CDR3 sequence (DNA): TGTGCCAGCAGCTTCGCTGCTGATACGCAGTATTTT. Its protein product is CASSFAADTQYF.

V usage is TRBV2 and J usage is TRBJ1-5, with 7 nucleotides matching TRBD1. Trimming took 4 bases from V and 5 from J; bases not matched to a gene: 8. The germline V gene encodes CDR1 SNHLY and CDR2 FYNNEI. The CDR3 has 15 amino acids. CDR3 residues: CASSVGTVDDQPQHF. The CDR3 DNA follows: TGTGCCAGCAGTGTGGGGACAGTAGACGATCAGCCCCAGCATTTT.

This chain links TRBV2 with TRBJ1-5, with D maybe TRBD1 (5 bases). Trimming shortened V by 7 bases and J by 1 base, and 14 bases separated the two germline ends. This CDR3 region has 15 residues. The germline gives CDR1 SNHLY, CDR2 FYNNEI. CDR3 loop: CASMRGRASNQPQHF. CDR3 nucleotides: TGTGCCAGCATGAGGGGCAGGGCAAGCAATCAGCCCCAGCATTTT.

This clonotype was recorded a few times. This chain uses TRBV7-2 with TRBJ2-1; no clear D gene. CDR1 is SGHTA and CDR2 is FQGNSA in the germline V gene. This CDR3 region has 17 residues. The V end was cut by 1 base, the J end by 7 bases, with 20 bases between. CDR3 residues: CASSLVSTLALPNEQFF. As DNA, the CDR3 is TGTGCCAGCAGCTTAGTTTCGACATTGGCGCTGCCAAATGAGCAGTTCTTC.

This clonotype showed up many times. The chain recombines TRBV3-1 with TRBJ1-3; D uncertain. Germline V gene lookup returns CDR1 LGHDT and CDR2 YNNKEL (reference sequence). Trimming removed 2 bases at V and 0 bases at J, with 11 bases between. The CDR3 spans 16 residues. The CDR3 DNA sequence: TGTGCCAGCAGCCAATCCAATCGCGGCTCTGGAAACACCATATATTTT. Its translation is CASSQSNRGSGNTIYF.